Shown below are 8 T cell receptor beta chains from a single sample sequenced in a study of T cell responses to AZD1222 COVID-19 vaccine. Measured with immunoSEQ multiplex PCR; TCRdb has only the in-frame clones, and not every one. The sample lists roughly 260,000 clones; about 92% were seen once. Sequencing was performed on peripheral blood, taken on day 0 of AZD1222 vaccination. The receptors come from an adult in good health.

This rearrangement joins TRBV5-8 to TRBJ2-2; D is perhaps TRBD1 (5 bases). Germline CDR1 reads SGHTS; CDR2 reads YDEGEE. Trimming left V 3 bases short and J 1 base short, with 7 bases between. CDR3 size: 14 residues. The CDR3 nucleotides read TGTGCCAGCAGCTCGACAGTGAACACCGGGGAGCTGTTTTTT. This gives the protein CASSSTVNTGELFF.

The V gene is TRBV6-6, the J gene TRBJ1-2, with D maybe TRBD1 (5 bases). CDR1 is MNHNY and CDR2 is SVGAGI in the germline V gene (reference sequence). This CDR3 has 15 amino acids. The V gene lost 6 bases and the J gene lost 4 bases, with 18 bases spanning the gap. CDR3 in amino acids: CASSPSSGGSYGYTF. CDR3 bases: TGTGCCAGCAGCCCCTCGTCCGGGGGATCCTATGGCTACACCTTC.

The J gene is TRBJ2-7, the V gene TRBV5-1, with D unclear. Germline CDR1 SGHRS, CDR2 YFSETQ. The CDR3 is 14 amino acids. V lost 2 bases and J 0 bases, leaving 9 bases between the germline ends. The CDR3 coding sequence is TGCGCCAGCAGCTTAGACCCCAGCTCCTACGAGCAGTACTTC. Protein sequence: CASSLDPSSYEQYF.

The V and J genes are TRBV7-9 and TRBJ1-1, with D tentatively TRBD1 (5 bases). The CDR3 covers 13 residues. Germline lookup yields CDR1 SEHNR and CDR2 FQNEAQ (reference sequence). Trimming took off 1 base at V and 5 bases at J, with 8 bases between the two ends. DNA for the CDR3: TGTGCCAGCAGCTTAGAGTGGGGGACTGAAGCTTTCTTT. Amino acids: CASSLEWGTEAFF.

The V and J genes are TRBV3-1 (or the pseudogene TRBV3-2) and TRBJ2-1; TRBD2 matches 10 bases. The junction had 6 bases not matched to a gene; V was cut back by 1 base and J by 9 bases. Germline loops: CDR1 LGHDT, CDR2 YNNKEL (reference sequence). This CDR3 has 15 residues. CDR3 sequence: CASSQGTGLAAEQFF. CDR3 in DNA: TGTGCCAGCAGCCAAGGTACTGGACTAGCGGCTGAGCAGTTCTTC.

The chain recombines TRBV9 with TRBJ1-6; D remains ambiguous. V was pared by 0 bases and J by 10 bases, with 8 bases between. There are 13 residues in the CDR3. The germline gives CDR1 SGDLS, CDR2 YYNGEE. The CDR3 nucleotides read TGTGCCAGCAGCGTAGGGGCAGACTCACCCCTCCACTTT. This codes for CASSVGADSPLHF.

The chain is built from TRBV2 and TRBJ1-5; maybe TRBD1 (5 bases). The V end was cut by 3 bases, the J end by 5 bases, with 8 bases between. Germline CDR1 is SNHLY and CDR2 is FYNNEI. CDR3 length equals 13 residues. The CDR3 region has the DNA TGTGCCAGCAGTGAGGGGCGGTATCAGCCCCAGCATTTT. It yields the protein CASSEGRYQPQHF.

The chain combines TRBV28 with TRBJ2-7, with a weak D call TRBD2 (6 bases). Germline lookup yields CDR1 MDHEN and CDR2 SYDVKM. Between the trimmed V and J ends, which lost 8 bases and 3 bases, there was a span of 17 bases. This CDR3 is 14 amino acids long. CDR3 coding DNA: TGTGCCAGCGGGGTGCGGGGCCTTAACTACGAGCAGTACTTC. Translating it yields CASGVRGLNYEQYF.